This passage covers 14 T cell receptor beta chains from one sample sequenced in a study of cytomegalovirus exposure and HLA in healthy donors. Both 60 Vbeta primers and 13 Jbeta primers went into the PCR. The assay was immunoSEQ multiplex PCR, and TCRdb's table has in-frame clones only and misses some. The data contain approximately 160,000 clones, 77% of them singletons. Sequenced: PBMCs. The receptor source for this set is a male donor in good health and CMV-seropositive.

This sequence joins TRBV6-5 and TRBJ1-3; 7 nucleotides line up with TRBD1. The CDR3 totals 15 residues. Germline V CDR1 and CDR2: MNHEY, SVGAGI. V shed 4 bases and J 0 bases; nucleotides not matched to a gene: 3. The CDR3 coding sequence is TGTGCCAGCAGTTCGGGACAGAACTCTGGAAACACCATATATTTT. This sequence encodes CASSSGQNSGNTIYF.

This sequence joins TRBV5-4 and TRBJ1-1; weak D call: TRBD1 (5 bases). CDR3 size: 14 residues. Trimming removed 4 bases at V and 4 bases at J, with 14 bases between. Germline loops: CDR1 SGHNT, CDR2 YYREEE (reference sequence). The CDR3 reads CASSRFGGVTEAFF. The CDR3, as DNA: TGTGCCAGCAGCCGTTTCGGGGGGGTCACTGAAGCTTTCTTT. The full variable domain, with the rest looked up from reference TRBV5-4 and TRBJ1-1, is ETGVTQSPTHLIKTRGQQVTLRCSSQSGHNTVSWYQQALGQGPQFIFQYYREEENGRGNFPPRFSGLQFPNYSSELNVNALELDDSALYLCASSRFGGVTEAFFGQGTRLTVV.

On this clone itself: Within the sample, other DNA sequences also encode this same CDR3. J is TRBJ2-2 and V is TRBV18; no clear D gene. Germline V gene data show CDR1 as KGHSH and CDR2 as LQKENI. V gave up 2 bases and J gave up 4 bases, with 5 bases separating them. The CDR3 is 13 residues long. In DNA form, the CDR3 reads TGTGCCAGCTCACCAACTCGCACCGGGGAGCTGTTTTTT. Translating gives CASSPTRTGELFF. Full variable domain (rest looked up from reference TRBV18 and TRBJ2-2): NAGVMQNPRHLVRRRGQEARLRCSPMKGHSHVYWYRQLPEEGLKFMVYLQKENIIDESGMPKERFSAEFPKEGPSILRIQQVVRGDSAAYFCASSPTRTGELFFGEGSRLTVL.

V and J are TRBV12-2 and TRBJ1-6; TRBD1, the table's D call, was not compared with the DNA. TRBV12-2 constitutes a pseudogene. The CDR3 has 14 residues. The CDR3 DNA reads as TGTGCAAGTCGCCGAGACATGTATAATTCACCCCTCCACTTT. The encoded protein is CASRRDMYNSPLHF.

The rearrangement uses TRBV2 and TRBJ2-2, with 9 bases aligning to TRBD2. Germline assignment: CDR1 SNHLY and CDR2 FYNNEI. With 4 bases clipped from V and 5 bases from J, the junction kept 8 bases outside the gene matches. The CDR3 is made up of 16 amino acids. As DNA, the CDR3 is TGTGCCAGCAGTGGGGGCGGGGGGGAGTTAACCGGGGAGCTGTTTTTT. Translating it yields CASSGGGGELTGELFF.

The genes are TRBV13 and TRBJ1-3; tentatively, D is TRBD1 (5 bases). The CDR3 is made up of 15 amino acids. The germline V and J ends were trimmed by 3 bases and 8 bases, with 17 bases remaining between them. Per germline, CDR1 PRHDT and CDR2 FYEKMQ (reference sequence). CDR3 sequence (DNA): TGTGCCAGCAGCTTGCAGGGTCGCTTGTGGGACACCATATATTTT. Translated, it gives CASSLQGRLWDTIYF. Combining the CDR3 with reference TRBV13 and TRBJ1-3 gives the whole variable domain AAGVIQSPRHLIKEKRETATLKCYPIPRHDTVYWYQQGPGQDPQFLISFYEKMQSDKGSIPDRFSAQQFSDYHSELNMSSLELGDSALYFCASSLQGRLWDTIYFGEGSWLTVV.

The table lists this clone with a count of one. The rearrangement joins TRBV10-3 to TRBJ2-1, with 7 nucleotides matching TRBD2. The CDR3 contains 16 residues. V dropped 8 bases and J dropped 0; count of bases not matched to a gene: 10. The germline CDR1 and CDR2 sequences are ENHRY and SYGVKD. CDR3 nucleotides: TGTGCCATCGGAGAGGGAGGGTCCAGCTCCTACAATGAGCAGTTCTTC. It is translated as CAIGEGGSSSYNEQFF.

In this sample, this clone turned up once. CDR3 coding DNA: TGTGCCAGCAGCACCCGGGACAGGCCGGCAGGAAAAAACATTCAGTACTTC. It specifies CASSTRDRPAGKNIQYF. The chain joins TRBV5-4 to TRBJ2-4, with 8 bases aligning to TRBD1. Germline loops: CDR1 SGHNT, CDR2 YYREEE (reference sequence). Unmatched junction bases numbered 13, after V lost 4 bases and J lost 4 bases. The CDR3 is 17 amino acids.

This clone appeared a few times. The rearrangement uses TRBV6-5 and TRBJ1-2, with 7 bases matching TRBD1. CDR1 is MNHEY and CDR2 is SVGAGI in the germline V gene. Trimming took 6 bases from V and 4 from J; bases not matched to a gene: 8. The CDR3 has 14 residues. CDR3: CASSPDRAGYGYTF. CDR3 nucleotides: TGTGCCAGCAGCCCCGACAGGGCGGGCTATGGCTACACCTTC.

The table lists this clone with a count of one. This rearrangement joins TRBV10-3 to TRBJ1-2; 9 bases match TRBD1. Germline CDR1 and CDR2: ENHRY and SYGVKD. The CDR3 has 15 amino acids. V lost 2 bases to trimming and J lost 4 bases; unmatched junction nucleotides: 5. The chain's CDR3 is CAISEPTGGTYGYTF. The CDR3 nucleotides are TGTGCCATCAGTGAGCCGACAGGGGGTACCTATGGCTACACCTTC.

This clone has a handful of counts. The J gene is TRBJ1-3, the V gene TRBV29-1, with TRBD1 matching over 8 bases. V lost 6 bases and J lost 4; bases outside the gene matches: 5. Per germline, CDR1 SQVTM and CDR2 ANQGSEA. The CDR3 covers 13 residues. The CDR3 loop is CSVAQGEGNTIYF. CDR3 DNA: TGCAGCGTCGCACAGGGGGAGGGAAACACCATATATTTT.

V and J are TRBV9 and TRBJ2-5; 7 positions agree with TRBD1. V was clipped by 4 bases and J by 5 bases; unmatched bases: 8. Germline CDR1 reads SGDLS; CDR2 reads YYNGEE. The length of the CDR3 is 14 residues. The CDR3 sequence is CASSPTTGRETQYF. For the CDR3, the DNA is TGTGCCAGCAGCCCAACGACAGGGCGGGAGACCCAGTACTTC. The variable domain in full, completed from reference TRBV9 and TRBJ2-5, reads DSGVTQTPKHLITATGQRVTLRCSPRSGDLSVYWYQQSLDQGLQFLIQYYNGEERAKGNILERFSAQQFPDLHSELNLSSLELGDSALYFCASSPTTGRETQYFGPGTRLLVL.

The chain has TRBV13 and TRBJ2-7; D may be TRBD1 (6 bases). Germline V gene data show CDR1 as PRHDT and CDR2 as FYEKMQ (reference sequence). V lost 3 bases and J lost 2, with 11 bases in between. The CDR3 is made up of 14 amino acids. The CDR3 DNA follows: TGTGCCAGCAGCTTCCAATACAGGGCCTACGAGCAGTACTTC. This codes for CASSFQYRAYEQYF.

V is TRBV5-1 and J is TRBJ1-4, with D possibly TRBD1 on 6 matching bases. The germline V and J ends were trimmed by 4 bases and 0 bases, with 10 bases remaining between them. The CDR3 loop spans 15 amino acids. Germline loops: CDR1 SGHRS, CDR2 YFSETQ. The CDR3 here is CASSAKGATNEKLFF. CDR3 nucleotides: TGCGCCAGCAGCGCTAAGGGGGCAACTAATGAAAAACTGTTTTTT.